A single sample gave rise to the 6 T cell receptor beta chains below, sequenced in a study of identical twins. TCRdb re-analysed the 5' RACE reads in MiXCR, keeping a single row per CDR3 protein. The sample holds a few hundred thousand distinct CDR3 sequences, more than 13% seen once. The same sample was also used in a study of yellow fever vaccine responses in identical twins.

Sequences were obtained from CD4+ T cells sorted from blood. The receptor set was obtained from a woman between 18 and 30 years old in good health.

This clonotype showed up just a few times. The chain combines TRBV29-1 with TRBJ1-1, with no clear D. Germline V gene lookup returns CDR1 SQVTM and CDR2 ANQGSEA. Between the trimmed V and J ends, which lost 7 bases and 1 base, there was a span of 7 bases. The CDR3 totals 11 residues. The CDR3 bases are TGCAGCGGCAGACAGAACACTGAAGCTTTCTTT. Its protein product is CSGRQNTEAFF.

This clonotype showed up many times. The chain links TRBV10-3 to TRBJ2-7, with a tentative D call TRBD1 (5 bases). CDR1 is ENHRY, CDR2 SYGVKD, per germline. V gave up 3 bases and J gave up 5 bases, with 11 bases separating them. The CDR3 is made up of 13 amino acids. CDR3 nucleotides: TGTGCCATCAGTGATCGCAGGGATGACGAGCAGTACTTC. Amino acid sequence: CAISDRRDDEQYF.

V and J are TRBV28 and TRBJ1-1; 12 bases align to TRBD1. The V gene's germline CDR1 is MDHEN and CDR2 SYDVKM. V lost 5 bases and J lost 5; bases outside the gene matches: 9. The CDR3 spans 16 residues. The CDR3 sequence: CASSPRDRGRGTEAFF. In nucleotides, the CDR3 is TGTGCCAGCAGTCCCCGGGACAGGGGGCGAGGGACTGAAGCTTTCTTT.

The chain joins TRBV29-1 to TRBJ2-7, with D unclear. Trimming pared 3 bases from V and 3 bases from J, leaving 6 bases between. This CDR3 spans 11 amino acids. Looked up from germline, CDR1 is SQVTM and CDR2 is ANQGSEA. This chain's CDR3 is CSVEVNYEQYF. CDR3 nucleotide sequence: TGCAGCGTTGAGGTCAACTACGAGCAGTACTTC.

This clonotype was detected a few times. This chain uses TRBV5-1 with TRBJ2-5; maybe TRBD1 (5 bases). Germline lookup yields CDR1 SGHRS and CDR2 YFSETQ. Between the trimmed V and J ends, which lost 4 bases and 2 bases, there was a span of 18 bases. The CDR3 totals 16 residues. The CDR3 nucleotides read TGCGCCAGCAGCCCTAGTCTGATGGCAGGGCAAGAGACCCAGTACTTC. Translation gives CASSPSLMAGQETQYF.

This chain connects TRBV2 to TRBJ1-1; 8 bases are a match to TRBD1. The CDR3 is made up of 15 amino acids. CDR1 SNHLY and CDR2 FYNNEI come from the germline V gene. Losses at the gene ends were 6 bases for V and 4 bases for J; bases not matched to a gene: 10. The CDR3 region has the DNA TGTGCCAGCAGGGGGGACTCAGGGGGCTCCACTGAAGCTTTCTTT. Translating gives CASRGDSGGSTEAFF.